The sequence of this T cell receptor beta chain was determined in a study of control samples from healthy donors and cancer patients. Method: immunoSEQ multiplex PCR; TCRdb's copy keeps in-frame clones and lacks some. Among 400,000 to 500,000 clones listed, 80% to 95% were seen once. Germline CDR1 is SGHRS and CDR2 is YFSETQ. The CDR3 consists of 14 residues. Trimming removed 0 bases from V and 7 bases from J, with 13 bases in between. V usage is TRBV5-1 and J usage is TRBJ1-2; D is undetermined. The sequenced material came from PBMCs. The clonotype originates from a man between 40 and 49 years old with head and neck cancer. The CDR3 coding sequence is TGCGCCAGCAGCTTGGCCGTAGAGAAGACTGGCTACACCTTC. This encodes CASSLAVEKTGYTF.